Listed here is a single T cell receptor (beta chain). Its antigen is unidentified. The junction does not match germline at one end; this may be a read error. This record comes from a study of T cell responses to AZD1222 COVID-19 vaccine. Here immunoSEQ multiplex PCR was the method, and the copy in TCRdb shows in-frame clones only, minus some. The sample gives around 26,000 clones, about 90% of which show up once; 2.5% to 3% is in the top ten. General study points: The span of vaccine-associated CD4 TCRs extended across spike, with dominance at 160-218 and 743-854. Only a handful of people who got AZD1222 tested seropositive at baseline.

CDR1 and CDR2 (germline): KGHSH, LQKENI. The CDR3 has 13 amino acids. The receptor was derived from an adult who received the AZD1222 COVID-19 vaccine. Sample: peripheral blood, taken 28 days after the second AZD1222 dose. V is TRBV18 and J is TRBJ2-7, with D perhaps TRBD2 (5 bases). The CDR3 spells CASSPDFSSEQYF. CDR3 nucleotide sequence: TGTGCCAGCTCACCGGACTTTTCCTCCGAGCAGTACTTC.